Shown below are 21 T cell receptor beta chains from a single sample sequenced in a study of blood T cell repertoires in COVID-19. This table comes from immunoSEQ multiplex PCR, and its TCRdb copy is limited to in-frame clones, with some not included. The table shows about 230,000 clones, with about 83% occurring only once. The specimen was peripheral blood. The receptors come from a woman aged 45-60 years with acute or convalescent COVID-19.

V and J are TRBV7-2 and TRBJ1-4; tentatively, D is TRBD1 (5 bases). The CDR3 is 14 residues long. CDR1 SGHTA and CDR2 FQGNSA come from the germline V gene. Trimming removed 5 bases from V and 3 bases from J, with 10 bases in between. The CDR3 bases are TGTGCCAGCAGCCCTTCGGGGGCTAATGAAAAACTGTTTTTT. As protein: CASSPSGANEKLFF.

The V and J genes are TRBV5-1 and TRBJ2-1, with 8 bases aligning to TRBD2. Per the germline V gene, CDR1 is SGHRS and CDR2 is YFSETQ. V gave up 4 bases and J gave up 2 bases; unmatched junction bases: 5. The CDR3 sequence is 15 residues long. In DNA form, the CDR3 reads TGCGCCAGCAGCGGGGGGCGGGAGGCCTACAATGAGCAGTTCTTC. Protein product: CASSGGREAYNEQFF. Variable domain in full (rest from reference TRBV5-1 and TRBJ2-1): KAGVTQTPRYLIKTRGQQVTLSCSPISGHRSVSWYQQTPGQGLQFLFEYFSETQRNKGNFPGRFSGRQFSNSRSEMNVSTLELGDSALYLCASSGGREAYNEQFFGPGTRLTVL.

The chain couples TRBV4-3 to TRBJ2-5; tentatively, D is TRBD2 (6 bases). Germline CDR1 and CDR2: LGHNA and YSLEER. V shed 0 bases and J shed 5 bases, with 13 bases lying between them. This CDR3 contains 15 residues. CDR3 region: CASSQDLFGGETQYF. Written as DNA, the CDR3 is TGCGCCAGCAGCCAAGATCTTTTCGGAGGGGAGACCCAGTACTTC.

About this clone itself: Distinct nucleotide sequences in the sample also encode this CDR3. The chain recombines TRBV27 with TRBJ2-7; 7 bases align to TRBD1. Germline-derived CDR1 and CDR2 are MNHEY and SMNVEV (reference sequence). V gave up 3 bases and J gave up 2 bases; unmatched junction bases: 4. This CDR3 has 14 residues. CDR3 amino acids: CASSFRQGTYEQYF. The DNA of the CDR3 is TGTGCCAGCAGTTTCCGACAGGGCACCTACGAGCAGTACTTC.

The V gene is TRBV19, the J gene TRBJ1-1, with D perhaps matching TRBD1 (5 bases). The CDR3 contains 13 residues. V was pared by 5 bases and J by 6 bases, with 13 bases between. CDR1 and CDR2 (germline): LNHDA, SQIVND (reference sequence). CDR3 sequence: CASSFRQRAEAFF. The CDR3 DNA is TGTGCCAGTAGTTTCCGACAGAGAGCTGAAGCTTTCTTT.

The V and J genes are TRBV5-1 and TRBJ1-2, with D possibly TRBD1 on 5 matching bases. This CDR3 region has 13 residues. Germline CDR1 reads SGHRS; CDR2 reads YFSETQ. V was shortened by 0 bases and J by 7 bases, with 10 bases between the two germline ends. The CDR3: CASSLGQQSGYTF. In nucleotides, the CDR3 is TGCGCCAGCAGCTTGGGACAGCAATCTGGCTACACCTTC.

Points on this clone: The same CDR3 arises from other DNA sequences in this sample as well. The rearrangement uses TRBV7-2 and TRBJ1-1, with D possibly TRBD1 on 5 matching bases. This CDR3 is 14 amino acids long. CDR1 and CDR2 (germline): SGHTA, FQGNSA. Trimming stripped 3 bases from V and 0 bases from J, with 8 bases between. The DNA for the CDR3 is TGTGCCAGCAGCTTGCGGGGCCTGAACACTGAAGCTTTCTTT. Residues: CASSLRGLNTEAFF.

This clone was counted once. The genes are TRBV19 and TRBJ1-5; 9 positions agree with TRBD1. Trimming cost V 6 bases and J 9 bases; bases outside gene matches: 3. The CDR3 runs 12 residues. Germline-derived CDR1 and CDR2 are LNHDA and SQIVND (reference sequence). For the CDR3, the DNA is TGTGCCAGTAGGGGACAGGGAGGGCCCCAGCATTTT. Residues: CASRGQGGPQHF.

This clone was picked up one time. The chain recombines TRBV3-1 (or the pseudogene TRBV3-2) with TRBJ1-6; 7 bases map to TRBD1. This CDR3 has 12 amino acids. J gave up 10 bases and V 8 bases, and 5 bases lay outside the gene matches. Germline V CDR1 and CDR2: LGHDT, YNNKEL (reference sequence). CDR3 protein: CASSGTESPLHF. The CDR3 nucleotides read TGTGCCAGCTCCGGGACAGAATCACCCCTCCACTTT.

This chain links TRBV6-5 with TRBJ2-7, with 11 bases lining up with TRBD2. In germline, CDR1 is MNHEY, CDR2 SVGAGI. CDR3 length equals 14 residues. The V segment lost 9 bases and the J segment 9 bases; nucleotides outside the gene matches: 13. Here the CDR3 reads CASAENSGRAGQYF. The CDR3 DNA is TGTGCCAGTGCCGAGAATAGCGGGAGGGCCGGGCAGTACTTC.

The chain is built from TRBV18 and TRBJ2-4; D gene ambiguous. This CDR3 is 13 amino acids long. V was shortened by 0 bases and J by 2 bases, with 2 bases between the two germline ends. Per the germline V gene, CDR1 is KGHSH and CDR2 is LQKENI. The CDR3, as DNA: TGTGCCAGCTCACCACCCTCCAAAAACATTCAGTACTTC. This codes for CASSPPSKNIQYF.

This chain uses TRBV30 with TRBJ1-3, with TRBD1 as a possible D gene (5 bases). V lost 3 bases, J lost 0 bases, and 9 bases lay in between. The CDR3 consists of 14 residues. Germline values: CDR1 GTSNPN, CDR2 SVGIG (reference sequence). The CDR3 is CAWSPTASGNTIYF. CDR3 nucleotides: TGTGCCTGGAGCCCGACAGCCTCTGGAAACACCATATATTTT.

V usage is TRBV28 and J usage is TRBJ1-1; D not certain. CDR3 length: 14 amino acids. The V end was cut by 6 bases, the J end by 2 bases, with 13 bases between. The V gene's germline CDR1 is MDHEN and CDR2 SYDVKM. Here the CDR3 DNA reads TGTGCCAGCAGCTCCCTACGCGAAAACACTGAAGCTTTCTTT. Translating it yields CASSSLRENTEAFF.

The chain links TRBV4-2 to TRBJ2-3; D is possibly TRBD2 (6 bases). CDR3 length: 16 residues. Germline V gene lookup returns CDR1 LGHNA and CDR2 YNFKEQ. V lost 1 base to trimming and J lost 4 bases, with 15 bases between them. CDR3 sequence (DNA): TGTGCCAGCAGCCAAGTCCTAGGCCCGGGAGCAGATACGCAGTATTTT. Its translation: CASSQVLGPGADTQYF.

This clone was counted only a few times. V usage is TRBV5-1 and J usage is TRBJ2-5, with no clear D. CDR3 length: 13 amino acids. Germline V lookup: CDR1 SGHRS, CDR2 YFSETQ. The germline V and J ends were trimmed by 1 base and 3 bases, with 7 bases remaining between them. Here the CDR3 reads CASSLRAEETQYF. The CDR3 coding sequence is TGCGCCAGCAGCTTGCGCGCGGAAGAGACCCAGTACTTC.

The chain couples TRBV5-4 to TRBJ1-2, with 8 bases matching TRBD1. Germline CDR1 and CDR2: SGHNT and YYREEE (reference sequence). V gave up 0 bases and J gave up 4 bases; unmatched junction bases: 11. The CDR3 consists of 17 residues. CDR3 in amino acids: CASSLDRTGSKSYGYTF. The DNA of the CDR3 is TGTGCCAGCAGCTTGGATAGGACAGGGTCAAAAAGCTATGGCTACACCTTC.

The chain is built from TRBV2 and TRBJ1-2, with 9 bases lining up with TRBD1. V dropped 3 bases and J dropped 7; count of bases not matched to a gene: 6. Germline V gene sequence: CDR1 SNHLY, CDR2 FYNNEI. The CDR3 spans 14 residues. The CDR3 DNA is TGTGCCAGCAGTGATACAGGGGGCTTGGGTGGCTACACCTTC. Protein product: CASSDTGGLGGYTF.

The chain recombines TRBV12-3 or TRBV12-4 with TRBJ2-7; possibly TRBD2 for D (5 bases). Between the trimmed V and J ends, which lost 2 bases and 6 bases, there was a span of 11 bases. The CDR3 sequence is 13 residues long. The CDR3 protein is CASSLRGVGEQYF. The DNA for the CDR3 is TGTGCCAGCAGTTTACGGGGAGTGGGCGAGCAGTACTTC.

CDR3 nucleotide sequence: TGCGCCAGCAGCCACGGTCTAGCGGGGGGCCTAGCCAAAAACATTCAGTACTTC. It encodes CASSHGLAGGLAKNIQYF. The V call is TRBV4-1, the J call TRBJ2-4, with 11 bases matching TRBD2. CDR3 size: 18 residues. CDR1 and CDR2 (germline): MGHRA, YSYEKL. V dropped 3 bases and J dropped 0; count of bases not matched to a gene: 7.

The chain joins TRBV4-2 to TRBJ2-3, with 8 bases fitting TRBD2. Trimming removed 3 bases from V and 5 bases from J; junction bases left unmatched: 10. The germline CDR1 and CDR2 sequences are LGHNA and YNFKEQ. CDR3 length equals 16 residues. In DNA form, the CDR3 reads TGTGCCAGCAGCCAGACCCCGGGGGGGCTGGGAGATACGCAGTATTTT. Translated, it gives CASSQTPGGLGDTQYF.

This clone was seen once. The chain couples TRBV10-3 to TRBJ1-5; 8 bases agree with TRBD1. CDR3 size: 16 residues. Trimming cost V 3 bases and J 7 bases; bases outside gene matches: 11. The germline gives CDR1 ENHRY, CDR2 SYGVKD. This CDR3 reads CAISDGQGANGQPQHF. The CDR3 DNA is TGTGCCATCAGTGATGGGCAGGGGGCGAATGGGCAGCCCCAGCATTTT.